The clone carrying this T cell receptor beta chain came up many times. Its antigen is unknown. Noted time point: sample taken at primary tumor resection. The donor population consisted of approximately 70 patients with untreated, early-stage non-small cell lung cancer. This sample was taken from a study of spatial heterogeneity in lung cancer. Turning to the study itself: Beta-chain sequences were consistently detected more often than alpha-chain sequences.

TCRdb reanalysed the 5' RACE reads using MiXCR and keeps one entry per CDR3 protein. The data contain about 100,000 distinct CDR3 sequences, 3.5% to 5% of them seen just once; the ten biggest clones take up approximately 21%. Study-wide findings and caveats: How many expanded intratumoral alpha and beta TCRs were present tracked the tumor mutation count, which was a count of nonsynonymous mutations.

V was shortened by 1 base and J by 2 bases, with 9 bases between the two germline ends. The CDR3 sequence is 15 residues long. Germline CDR1 is SGHRS and CDR2 is YFSETQ. This TCR came from a male donor with early-stage non-small cell lung cancer. The chain has TRBV5-1 and TRBJ2-2, with D uncertain. The specimen was lung tumor tissue, collected at surgery. The CDR3 bases are TGCGCCAGCAGCTTGCGGGCAGACAACACCGGGGAGCTGTTTTTT. It codes for CASSLRADNTGELFF.